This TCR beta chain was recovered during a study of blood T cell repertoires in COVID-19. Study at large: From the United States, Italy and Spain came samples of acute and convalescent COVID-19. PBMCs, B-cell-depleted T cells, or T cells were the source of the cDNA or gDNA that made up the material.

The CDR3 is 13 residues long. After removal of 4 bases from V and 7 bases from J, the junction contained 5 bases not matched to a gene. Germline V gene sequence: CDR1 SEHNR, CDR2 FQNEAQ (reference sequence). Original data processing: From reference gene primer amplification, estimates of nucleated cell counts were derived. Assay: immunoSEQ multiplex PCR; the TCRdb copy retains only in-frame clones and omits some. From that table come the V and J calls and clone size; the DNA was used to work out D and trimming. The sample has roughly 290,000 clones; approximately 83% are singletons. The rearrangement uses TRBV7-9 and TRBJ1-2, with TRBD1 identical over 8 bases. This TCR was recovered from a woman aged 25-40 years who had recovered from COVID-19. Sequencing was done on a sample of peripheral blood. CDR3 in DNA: TGTGCCAGCAGCTGGCCCGGGACAGGTGGCTACACCTTC. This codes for CASSWPGTGGYTF. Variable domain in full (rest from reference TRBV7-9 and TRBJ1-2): DTGVSQNPRHKITKRGQNVTFRCDPISEHNRLYWYRQTLGQGPEFLTYFQNEAQLEKSRLLSDRFSAERPKGSFSTLEIQRTEQGDSAMYLCASSWPGTGGYTFGSGTRLTVV.